The 13 T cell receptor beta chains below all came from one sample that was sequenced in a study of molecular identifiers for immune sequencing clone quantification. MiXCR was run by TCRdb on the PCR reads, yielding one entry per CDR3 protein. This table has approximately 40,000 distinct CDR3 sequences, about a quarter appearing once. Sample: naive CD8+ T cells from blood, with Jurkat cell RNA spiked in. Subset reported: FACS-sorted CD8+CD4-CCR7+CD45RA+ naive T cells. These receptors were taken from a human donor in good health. Some libraries in this study had Jurkat cell RNA spiked in.

This clonotype was observed at least ten times. This rearrangement joins TRBV9 to TRBJ1-1, with a possible D match to TRBD1 (5 bases). The length of the CDR3 is 13 residues. Germline V lookup: CDR1 SGDLS, CDR2 YYNGEE. Trimming removed 2 bases from V and 5 bases from J, with 10 bases in between. The CDR3: CASSVGPWTEAFF. Here the CDR3 DNA reads TGTGCCAGCAGCGTGGGGCCTTGGACTGAAGCTTTCTTT.

This clonotype came up many times. J is TRBJ2-1 and V is TRBV4-3; D may be TRBD2 (6 bases). The germline CDR1 and CDR2 sequences are LGHNA and YSLEER. This CDR3 contains 16 residues. Trimming took 0 bases from V and 0 from J, leaving 9 bases between them. The CDR3 DNA sequence: TGCGCCAGCAGCCAAGAGACCGGGAGCTCCTACAATGAGCAGTTCTTC. It codes for CASSQETGSSYNEQFF.

This clonotype came up many times. The V and J genes are TRBV3-1 and TRBJ2-5, with 13 bases aligning to TRBD2. This CDR3 region has 15 residues. The germline V gene has CDR1 LGHDT and CDR2 YNNKEL (reference sequence). V lost 4 bases, J lost 4 bases, and 3 bases stayed unmatched. CDR3 bases: TGTGCCAGCAGCCCACTAGCGGGAGGGGGAGAGACCCAGTACTTC. Translating it yields CASSPLAGGGETQYF.

This clonotype showed up many times. The genes are TRBV28 and TRBJ2-7, with a tentative D call TRBD1 (5 bases). V lost 11 bases and J 4 bases, leaving 18 bases between the germline ends. Germline-derived CDR1 and CDR2 are MDHEN and SYDVKM. This CDR3 is 13 amino acids long. CDR3 in DNA: TGTGCCTCCCGAGGTGGGGCCGAATACGAGCAGTACTTC. It specifies CASRGGAEYEQYF.

This clonotype occurred many times. This chain connects TRBV12-3 or TRBV12-4 to TRBJ1-1; D unresolved. Trimming removed 3 bases at V and 5 bases at J, with 10 bases between. The CDR3 is made up of 13 amino acids. The CDR3 protein is CASSFTGGTEAFF. In DNA form, the CDR3 reads TGTGCCAGCAGTTTCACGGGCGGTACTGAAGCTTTCTTT.

Points on this clonotype: A read error is possible here, since a much larger clone lies one base away. The chain joins TRBV27 to TRBJ2-7, with TRBD1 matching over 8 bases. The CDR3 is made up of 13 amino acids. The germline V gene has CDR1 MNHEY and CDR2 SMNVEV (reference sequence). CDR3 amino acids: CASGLGTGYEQYF. The CDR3, as DNA: TGTGCCAGCGGTTTAGGGACAGGCTACGAGCAGTACTTC.

Of note for this clonotype: Being one base from a much bigger clone, this may be a read error. V and J are TRBV6-5 and TRBJ2-7, with D perhaps matching TRBD1 or TRBD2 (6 bases each). CDR3 length equals 18 residues. The germline gives CDR1 MNHEY, CDR2 SVGAGI. V was shortened by 6 bases and J by 3 bases, with 27 bases between the two germline ends. The CDR3 region has the DNA TGTGCCAGCAGATCAGACAGGCGTTATATCCGGCGGGACTACGAGCAGTACTTC. Its translation is CASRSDRRYIRRDYEQYF.

Note on this clonotype: Just one base apart from a much larger clone, this may be a read error. The CDR3 region has the DNA TGTGCCTGGAGTGTAACACTGAACACTGAAGCTTTCTTT. It encodes CAWSVTLNTEAFF. The chain joins TRBV30 to TRBJ1-1; D call uncertain. V was cut by 0 bases and J by 0 bases, with 5 bases left in between. Germline loops: CDR1 GTSNPN, CDR2 SVGIG (reference sequence). The CDR3 sequence is 13 residues long. The complete variable domain, with remaining parts taken from reference TRBV30 and TRBJ1-1, reads SQTIHQWPATLVQPVGSPLSLECTVEGTSNPNLYWYRQAAGRGLQLLFYSVGIGQISSEVPQNLSASRPQDRQFILSSKKLLLSDSGFYLCAWSVTLNTEAFFGQGTRLTVV.

In the case of this clonotype: One junction end does not reproduce the germline sequence, and a read error may be involved. The rearrangement links TRBV7-9 to TRBJ2-4; D unresolved. The CDR3 sequence is 16 residues long. Looked up from germline, CDR1 is SEHNR and CDR2 is FQNEAQ (reference sequence). CDR3 region: CASSLSENSLKNIPYF. In DNA form, the CDR3 reads TGTGCCAGCAGCTTAAGTGAGAACAGCCTAAAAAACATTCCGTACTTC.

This clonotype has at least ten counts. The rearrangement links TRBV24-1 to TRBJ2-1, with 8 bases matching TRBD2. With V trimmed by 1 base and J by 9 bases, 7 bases remained unmatched. CDR3 length: 15 residues. Germline V CDR1 and CDR2: KGHDR, SFDVKD. Here the CDR3 reads CATSDFSGAAGEQFF. The CDR3 region has the DNA TGTGCCACCAGTGATTTTAGCGGGGCCGCTGGTGAGCAGTTCTTC.

This clonotype was observed many times. A junction end diverges from the germline sequence, so it may reflect a read error. The rearrangement joins TRBV13 to TRBJ2-5; TRBD1 agrees at 7 bases. This CDR3 is 14 amino acids long. From germline, CDR1 is PRHDT and CDR2 FYEKMQ (reference sequence). CDR3 sequence (DNA): TGTGCCAGCAGCCTAGGGACAGTCCAAGAGACCCAGTACTTC. Protein product: CASSLGTVQETQYF.

Worth noting for this clonotype: Being one base from a much bigger clone, this may be a read error. V gene TRBV7-2 combines with J gene TRBJ2-3, with D hard to call. The germline gives CDR1 SGHTA, CDR2 FQGNSA. V lost 4 bases, J lost 0 bases, and 8 bases lay in between. CDR3 size: 14 residues. In DNA form, the CDR3 reads TGTGCCAGCAGCTCAGAACCTAGCACAGATACGCAGTATTTT. It codes for CASSSEPSTDTQYF.

There are many counts of this clonotype. This chain uses TRBV28 with TRBJ2-3; possibly TRBD1 for D (6 bases). CDR3 length: 15 residues. Trimming cost V 4 bases and J 0 bases, with 11 bases left between them. Germline V gene sequence: CDR1 MDHEN, CDR2 SYDVKM. This CDR3 is CASSSDSTSTDTQYF. In DNA, the CDR3 is TGTGCCAGCAGTTCGGACAGTACTAGCACAGATACGCAGTATTTT.